This T cell receptor beta chain is from a study of response to subunit inactivated influenza vaccine. TCRdb re-called the RT-PCR reads through MiXCR, storing one row per CDR3 protein. The sample gives under 200,000 distinct CDR3 sequences, about 12% of which show up once; about 31% is in the top ten. Trimming cost V 5 bases and J 0 bases, with 8 bases left between them. CDR3 length: 14 amino acids. Germline loops: CDR1 MDHEN, CDR2 SYDVKM. There are a few counts of this clonotype. The sample also formed part of further work on T cells expressing NK-cell markers. That report adds: Production of TCR beta cDNA relied on 5'RACE template switching with UMIs. The sequencing cohort of eight donors included seven HCMV-seropositive individuals and one seronegative individual. In several donors, dominant clonotypes made up about 25-65% of CD3+CD56-NKG2C+ cells.

This receptor was obtained from a man between 50 and 59 years old who received an inactivated influenza vaccine. V and J are TRBV28 and TRBJ1-5; no clear D. The sample consisted of CD8+ T cells sorted from PBMCs, taken 11 to 12 days after vaccination. The CDR3 sequence is CASSPYSSNQPQHF. Written as DNA, the CDR3 is TGTGCCAGCAGTCCCTATTCTAGCAATCAGCCCCAGCATTTT. The whole variable domain, remainder taken from reference TRBV28 and TRBJ1-5, is DVKVTQSSRYLVKRTGEKVFLECVQDMDHENMFWYRQDPGLGLRLIYFSYDVKMKEKGDIPEGYSVSREKKERFSLILESASTNQTSMYLCASSPYSSNQPQHFGDGTRLSIL.